This T cell receptor beta chain was sequenced in a study of OX40 agonist ivuxolimab in advanced cancers. About the study as a whole: Ivuxolimab was a fully human IgG2 agonistic monoclonal antibody targeting the costimulatory receptor OX40 (CD134). Intravenous ivuxolimab was administered to patients every 2 weeks at six dose levels: 0.01, 0.1, 0.3, 1.5, 3 and 10 mg/kg. Of the approximately 50 dose-escalation patients, hepatocellular carcinoma was present in about 20, melanoma in roughly 15, renal cell carcinoma in 9 and head and neck cancer in 9. In the dose-escalation cohort, 82.7% of patients were male, and the mean age was roughly 60 years, with a range of about 23 to 90. Prior anti-PD-1, anti-PD-L1 or anti-CTLA-4 therapy was permitted, and approximately 41% of dose-escalation patients had received checkpoint inhibitors. Three dose-escalation patients achieved partial responses, one with hepatocellular carcinoma and two with cutaneous melanoma. The purpose of peripheral TCRbeta sequencing was to test whether ivuxolimab changed TCR sequence diversity and led to clonal T-cell expansion. The paper describes the monotherapy dose-escalation part (N of about 47 patients) of the phase I trial of ivuxolimab. Study-wide findings and limitations: Clonal expansion of both CD4+ and CD8+ blood T cells was observed from baseline to week 6 at doses 0.1 to 3.0 mg/kg. After ivuxolimab, CD8+ T cells had more expanded clones than CD4+ T cells on average. Which antigens the clonally expanded peripheral T cells were specific for was not determined. Low levels of normalized T-cell clonal expansion were also shown by some nonresponding patients. In the 0.1-3.0 mg/kg groups, partial responders were among the patients with the lowest normalized peripheral clonal expansion, particularly in CD8+ T cells.

Genomic DNA was extracted from sorted cells for sequencing of the TCRbeta CDR3 region. The immunoSEQ Assay was used for sequencing of TCRbeta CDR3 regions. TCRdb took over this immuneACCESS table, retaining in-frame rearrangements with V and J assigned. Such tables are incomplete; in checked studies, under half of the missing clones stem from an unresolved V gene, and the remainder is unexplained. For this sample the table gives roughly 92,000 clones, of which roughly 89% were detected only once. Clones ranked in the top ten supply roughly 0.16% of the sample. V is pared back by 2 bases and J by 0 bases, with 8 bases lying between the germline termini. The CDR3 runs 15 residues from the cysteine to the phenylalanine. Only the CDR3 portion is preserved as DNA: 45 bases, with reading frame beginning at the first base. CDR1 and CDR2 are drawn from the germline V gene: KGHSH, LQKENI. Patients with a history of autoimmune disease or receiving systemic immunosuppression were excluded from the trial. Peripheral blood for TCR sequencing was collected from all dose cohorts at baseline, on cycle 4 day 1, and on cycle 7 day 1. The samples were drawn from a first-in-human, open-label, multicenter phase I dose-escalation trial of ivuxolimab. Adults with locally advanced or metastatic melanoma, renal cell, hepatocellular, or head and neck squamous cell carcinoma were enrolled in the trial. Before TCR sequencing, CD4+ T cells and CD8+ T cells from peripheral blood were sorted into separate populations.

A note on this clone: Its antigen target is currently unknown. Within one base of it there is no much larger clone, and no base qualities were kept.

The receptor was isolated from an adult with an advanced solid tumor such as melanoma, head and neck, liver or kidney cancer. The sequence joins TRBV18 to TRBJ1-3; tentative D gene TRBD1, with 5 bases matching. The sequencing here drew on CD4+ or CD8+ T cells sorted from blood, taken in a trial of the OX40 agonist ivuxolimab. The nucleotide sequence is given as TGTGCCAGCTCACCAGCAGGGAACTCTGGAAACACCATATATTTT. It translates as CASSPAGNSGNTIYF. Outside the CDR3, residues come from the reference TRBV18 and TRBJ1-3 proteins, so the full variable domain is: NAGVMQNPRHLVRRRGQEARLRCSPMKGHSHVYWYRQLPEEGLKFMVYLQKENIIDESGMPKERFSAEFPKEGPSILRIQQVVRGDSAAYFCASSPAGNSGNTIYFGEGSWLTVV.